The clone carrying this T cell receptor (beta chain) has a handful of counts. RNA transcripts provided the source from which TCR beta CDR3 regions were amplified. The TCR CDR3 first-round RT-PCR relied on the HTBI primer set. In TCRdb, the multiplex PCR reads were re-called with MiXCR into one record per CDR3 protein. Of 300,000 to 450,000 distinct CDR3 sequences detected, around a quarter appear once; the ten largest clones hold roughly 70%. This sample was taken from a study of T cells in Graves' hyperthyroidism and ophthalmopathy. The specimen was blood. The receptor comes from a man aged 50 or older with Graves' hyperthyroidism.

The DNA for the CDR3 is TGTGCCAGCAGCCATGGACTAGCCCTCACCGGGGAGCTGTTTTTT. Protein: CASSHGLALTGELFF. The chain couples TRBV3-1 to TRBJ2-2; 8 bases align to TRBD2. V gave up 3 bases and J gave up 4 bases; unmatched junction bases: 4. Germline values: CDR1 LGHDT, CDR2 YNNKEL (reference sequence). The CDR3 runs 15 residues. Together with reference TRBV3-1 and TRBJ2-2, the CDR3 gives the full variable domain: DTAVSQTPKYLVTQMGNDKSIKCEQNLGHDTMYWYKQDSKKFLKIMFSYNNKELIINETVPNRFSPKSPDKAHLNLHINSLELGDSAVYFCASSHGLALTGELFFGEGSRLTVL.